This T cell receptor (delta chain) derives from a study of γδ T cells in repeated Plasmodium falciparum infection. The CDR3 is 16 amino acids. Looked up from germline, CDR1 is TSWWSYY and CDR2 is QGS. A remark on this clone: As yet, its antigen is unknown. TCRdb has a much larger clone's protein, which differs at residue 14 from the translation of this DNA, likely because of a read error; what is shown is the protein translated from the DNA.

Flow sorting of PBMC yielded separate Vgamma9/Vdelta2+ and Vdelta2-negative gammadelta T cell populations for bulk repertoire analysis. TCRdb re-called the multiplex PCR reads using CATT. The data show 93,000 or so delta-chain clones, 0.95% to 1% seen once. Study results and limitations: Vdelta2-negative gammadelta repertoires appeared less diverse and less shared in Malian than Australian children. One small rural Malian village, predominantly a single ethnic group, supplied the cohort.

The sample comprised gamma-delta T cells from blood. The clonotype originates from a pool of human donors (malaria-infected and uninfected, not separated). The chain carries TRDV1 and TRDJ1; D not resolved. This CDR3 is CALGEREVWDTDKPIF. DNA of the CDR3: TGTGCTCTTGGGGAACGGGAGGTTTGGGACACCGATAAACCCATCTTT.